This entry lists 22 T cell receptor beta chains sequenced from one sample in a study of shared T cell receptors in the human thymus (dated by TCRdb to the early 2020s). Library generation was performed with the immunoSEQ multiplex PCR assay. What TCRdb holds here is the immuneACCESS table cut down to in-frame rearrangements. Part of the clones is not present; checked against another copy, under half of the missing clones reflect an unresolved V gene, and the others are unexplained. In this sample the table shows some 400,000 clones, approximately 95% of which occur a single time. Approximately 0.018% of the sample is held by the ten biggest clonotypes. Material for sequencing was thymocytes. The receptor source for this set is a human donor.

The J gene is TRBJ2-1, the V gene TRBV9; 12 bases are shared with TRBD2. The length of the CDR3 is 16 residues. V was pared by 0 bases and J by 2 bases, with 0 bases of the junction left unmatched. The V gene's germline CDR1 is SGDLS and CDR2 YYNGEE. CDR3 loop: CASSVGTSGAYNEQFF. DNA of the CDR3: TGTGCCAGCAGCGTAGGGACTAGCGGGGCCTACAATGAGCAGTTCTTC.

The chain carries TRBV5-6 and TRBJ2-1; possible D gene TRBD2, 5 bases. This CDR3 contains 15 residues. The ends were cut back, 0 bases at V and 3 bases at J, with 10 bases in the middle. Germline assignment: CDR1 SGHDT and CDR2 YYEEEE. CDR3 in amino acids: CASSLEEDYYNEQFF. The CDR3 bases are TGTGCCAGCAGCTTGGAGGAGGATTACTACAATGAGCAGTTCTTC.

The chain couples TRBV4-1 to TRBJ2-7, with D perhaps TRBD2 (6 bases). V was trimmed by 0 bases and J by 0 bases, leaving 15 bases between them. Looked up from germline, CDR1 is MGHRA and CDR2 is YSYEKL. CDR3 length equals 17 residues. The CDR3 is CASSQENRRGSSYEQYF. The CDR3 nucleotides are TGCGCCAGCAGCCAAGAAAATAGGCGGGGCAGCTCCTACGAGCAGTACTTC.

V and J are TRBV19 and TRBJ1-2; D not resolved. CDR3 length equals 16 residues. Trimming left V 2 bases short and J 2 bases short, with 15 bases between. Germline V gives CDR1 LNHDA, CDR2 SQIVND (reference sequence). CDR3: CASSIPGAGRNYGYTF. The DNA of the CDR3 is TGTGCCAGTAGTATACCAGGAGCAGGCCGCAACTATGGCTACACCTTC. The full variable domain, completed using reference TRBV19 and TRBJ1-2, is DGGITQSPKYLFRKEGQNVTLSCEQNLNHDAMYWYRQDPGQGLRLIYYSQIVNDFQKGDIAEGYSVSREKKESFPLTVTSAQKNPTAFYLCASSIPGAGRNYGYTFGSGTRLTVV.

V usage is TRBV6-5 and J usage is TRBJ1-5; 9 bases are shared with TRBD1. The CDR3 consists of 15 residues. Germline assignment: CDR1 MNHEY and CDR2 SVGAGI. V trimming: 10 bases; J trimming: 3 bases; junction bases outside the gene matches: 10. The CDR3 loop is CATQDRGRNNQPQHF. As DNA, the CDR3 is TGTGCCACCCAGGACAGGGGTCGGAACAATCAGCCCCAGCATTTT.

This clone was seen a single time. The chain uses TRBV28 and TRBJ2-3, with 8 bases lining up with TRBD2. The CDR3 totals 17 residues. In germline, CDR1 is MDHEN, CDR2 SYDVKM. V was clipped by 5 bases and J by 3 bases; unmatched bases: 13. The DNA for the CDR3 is TGTGCCAGCAGTCCCCGCTCCAGAGCGGGAGAAACAGATACGCAGTATTTT. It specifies CASSPRSRAGETDTQYF.

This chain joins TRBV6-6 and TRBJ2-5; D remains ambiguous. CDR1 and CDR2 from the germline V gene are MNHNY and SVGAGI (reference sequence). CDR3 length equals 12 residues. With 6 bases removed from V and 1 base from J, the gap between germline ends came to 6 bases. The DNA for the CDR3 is TGTGCCAGCAGCGGCGGCCAAGAGACCCAGTACTTC. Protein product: CASSGGQETQYF.

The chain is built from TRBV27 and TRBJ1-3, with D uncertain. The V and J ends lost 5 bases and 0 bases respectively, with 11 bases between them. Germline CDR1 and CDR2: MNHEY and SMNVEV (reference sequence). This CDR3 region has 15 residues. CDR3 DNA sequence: TGTGCCAGCAGTCCGGACTTTTTCTCTGGAAACACCATATATTTT. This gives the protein CASSPDFFSGNTIYF.

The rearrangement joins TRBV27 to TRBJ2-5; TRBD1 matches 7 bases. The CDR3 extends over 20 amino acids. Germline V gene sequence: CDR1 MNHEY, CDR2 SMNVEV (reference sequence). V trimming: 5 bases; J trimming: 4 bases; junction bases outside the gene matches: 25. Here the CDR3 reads CASSPVGLQGSSPERETQYF. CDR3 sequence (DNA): TGTGCCAGCAGTCCCGTGGGGTTACAGGGGTCGTCTCCCGAGCGAGAGACCCAGTACTTC.

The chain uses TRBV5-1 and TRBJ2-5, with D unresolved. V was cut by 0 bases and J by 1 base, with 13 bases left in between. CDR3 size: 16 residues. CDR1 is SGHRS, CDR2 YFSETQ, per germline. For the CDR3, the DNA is TGCGCCAGCAGCTTGGCCGCGGCAGCAGTCCAAGAGACCCAGTACTTC. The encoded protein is CASSLAAAAVQETQYF.

CDR3 amino acids: CASKATGLAGGTGSYEQYF. DNA for the CDR3: TGCGCCAGCAAAGCAACGGGGCTAGCGGGAGGCACCGGCTCCTACGAGCAGTACTTC. This chain joins TRBV5-1 and TRBJ2-7, with 11 bases that match TRBD2. V dropped 6 bases and J dropped 0; count of bases not matched to a gene: 17. CDR1 is SGHRS, CDR2 YFSETQ, per germline. CDR3 size: 19 residues.

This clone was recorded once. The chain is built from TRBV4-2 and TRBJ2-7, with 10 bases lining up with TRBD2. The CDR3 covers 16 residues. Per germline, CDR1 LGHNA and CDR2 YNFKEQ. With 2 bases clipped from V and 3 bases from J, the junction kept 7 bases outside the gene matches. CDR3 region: CASSQIWTSGLYEQYF. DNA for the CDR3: TGTGCCAGCAGCCAAATTTGGACTAGCGGACTCTACGAGCAGTACTTC.

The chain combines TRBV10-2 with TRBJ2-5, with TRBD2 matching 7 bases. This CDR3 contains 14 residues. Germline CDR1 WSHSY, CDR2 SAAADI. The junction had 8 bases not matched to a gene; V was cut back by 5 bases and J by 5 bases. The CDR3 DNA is TGCGCCAGCAGTTGGAGGGAGGGCCGGGAGACCCAGTACTTC. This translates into CASSWREGRETQYF.

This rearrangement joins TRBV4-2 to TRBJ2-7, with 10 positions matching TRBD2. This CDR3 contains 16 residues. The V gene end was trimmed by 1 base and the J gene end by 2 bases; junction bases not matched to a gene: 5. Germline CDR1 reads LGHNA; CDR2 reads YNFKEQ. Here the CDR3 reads CASSQVGTSGTYEQYF. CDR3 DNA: TGTGCCAGCAGCCAAGTCGGAACTAGCGGGACCTACGAGCAGTACTTC.

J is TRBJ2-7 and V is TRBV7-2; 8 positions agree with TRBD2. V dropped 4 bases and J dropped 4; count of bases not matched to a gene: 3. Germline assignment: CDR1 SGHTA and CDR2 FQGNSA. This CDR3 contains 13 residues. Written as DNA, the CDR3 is TGTGCCAGCAGCTCCCGCGGGAGGTACGAGCAGTACTTC. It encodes CASSSRGRYEQYF.

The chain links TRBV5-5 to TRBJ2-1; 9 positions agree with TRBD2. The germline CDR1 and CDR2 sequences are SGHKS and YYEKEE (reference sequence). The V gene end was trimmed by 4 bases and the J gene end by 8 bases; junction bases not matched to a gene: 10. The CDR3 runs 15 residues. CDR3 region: CASSPTSGRVHEQFF. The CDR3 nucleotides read TGTGCCAGCAGCCCCACTAGCGGGCGCGTCCATGAGCAGTTCTTC.

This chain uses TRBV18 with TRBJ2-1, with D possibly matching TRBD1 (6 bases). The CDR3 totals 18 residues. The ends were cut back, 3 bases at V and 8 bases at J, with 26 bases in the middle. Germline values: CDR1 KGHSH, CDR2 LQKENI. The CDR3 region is CASSPKPRGQPWRDEQFF. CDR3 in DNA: TGTGCCAGCTCACCCAAACCGCGAGGACAGCCCTGGCGGGATGAGCAGTTCTTC.

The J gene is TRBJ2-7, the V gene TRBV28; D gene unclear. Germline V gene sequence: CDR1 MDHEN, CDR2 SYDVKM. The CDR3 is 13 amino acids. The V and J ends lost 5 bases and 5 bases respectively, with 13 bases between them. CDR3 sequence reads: CASSPRKRDEQYF. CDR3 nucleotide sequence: TGTGCCAGCAGTCCTAGGAAACGGGACGAGCAGTACTTC.

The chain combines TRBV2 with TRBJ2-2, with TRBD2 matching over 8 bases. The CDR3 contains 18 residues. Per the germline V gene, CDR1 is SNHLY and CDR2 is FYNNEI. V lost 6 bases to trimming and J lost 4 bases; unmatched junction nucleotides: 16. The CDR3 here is CASSGEWDREGPTGELFF. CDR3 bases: TGTGCCAGCAGCGGCGAGTGGGACCGGGAGGGCCCCACCGGGGAGCTGTTTTTT.

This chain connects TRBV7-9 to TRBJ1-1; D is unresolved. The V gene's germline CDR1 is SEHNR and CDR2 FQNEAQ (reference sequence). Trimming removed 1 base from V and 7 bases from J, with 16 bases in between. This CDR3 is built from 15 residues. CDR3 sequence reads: CASSLDSDNSSEAFF. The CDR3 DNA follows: TGTGCCAGCAGCTTAGACTCAGACAACTCTAGTGAAGCTTTCTTT.

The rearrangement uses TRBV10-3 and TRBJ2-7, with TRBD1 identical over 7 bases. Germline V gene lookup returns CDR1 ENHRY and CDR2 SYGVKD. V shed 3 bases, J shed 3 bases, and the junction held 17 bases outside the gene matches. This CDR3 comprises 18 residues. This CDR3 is CAISDRQGHVWDGYEQYF. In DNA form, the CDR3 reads TGTGCCATCAGTGACAGACAGGGCCATGTGTGGGACGGCTACGAGCAGTACTTC.

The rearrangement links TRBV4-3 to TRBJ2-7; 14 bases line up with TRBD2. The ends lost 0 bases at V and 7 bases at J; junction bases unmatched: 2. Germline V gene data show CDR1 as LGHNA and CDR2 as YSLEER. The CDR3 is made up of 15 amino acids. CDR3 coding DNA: TGCGCCAGCAGCCAAGATCGACTAGCGGGAGGGGAGCAGTACTTC. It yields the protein CASSQDRLAGGEQYF.